This is a list of T cell receptor beta chains from one sample in a study of monozygotic twins with inflammatory bowel disease. TCRdb reanalyzed the 5' RACE reads, giving one entry per CDR3 protein sequence and no DNA. The sample's table shows some 190,000 distinct CDR3 sequences. Sequenced: blood. The receptor source for this set is a human donor with ulcerative colitis or Crohn's disease, or a healthy co-twin of an affected twin (not recorded which). The CDR3 runs from the conserved cysteine through the conserved F or W. The order of the fields is V gene, J gene, CDR3 protein.

TRBV14,TRBJ2-5,CASSRGTVAQETQYF
TRBV30,TRBJ1-1,CAWAGQVRGTEAFF
TRBV29-1,TRBJ2-1,CSVRLITYNEQFF
TRBV7-3,TRBJ1-6,CASSIGTANSPLHF
TRBV7-9,TRBJ2-2,CASSPRGTAGELFF
TRBV3-1,TRBJ1-2,CASSSRTVFVQGYTF
TRBV7-2,TRBJ2-2,CASSLAPSQNTGELFF
TRBV7-2,TRBJ2-7,CASSLGQVLSYEQYF
TRBV12-3/TRBV12-4,TRBJ1-2,CASSFGRRGGYTF
TRBV12-3/TRBV12-4,TRBJ2-1,CASSPTSGTWNEQFF
TRBV27,TRBJ2-6,CASTLGQGVSGANVLTF
TRBV7-2,TRBJ2-5,CASSLAKEETQYF
TRBV2,TRBJ1-1,CASRGAEGRVNTEAFF
TRBV5-1,TRBJ1-6,CASSLAGGRQQSPLHF
TRBV6-1,TRBJ2-5,CASSGTGRPQETQYF
TRBV12-3/TRBV12-4,TRBJ1-2,CASSLTGQGYGYTF
TRBV20-1,TRBJ1-1,CSAAAVGVGNTEAFF
TRBV6-1,TRBJ2-7,CASREAGGIYEQYF
TRBV15,TRBJ1-2,CATRLGPSYTF
TRBV6-1,TRBJ2-2,CASSLWTGTTGELFF
TRBV7-3,TRBJ1-1,CASSLQGLDTEAFF
TRBV20-1,TRBJ2-5,CSARPTPETQYF
TRBV7-2,TRBJ2-1,CASSLNQKFLNNEQFF
TRBV11-2,TRBJ2-1,CASSPQTDNEQFF
TRBV12-3/TRBV12-4,TRBJ2-7,CASREGLITYEQYF
TRBV11-2,TRBJ2-1,CASSLVSPWGEQFF
TRBV5-1,TRBJ2-5,CASSSLPGLADQETQYF
TRBV7-3,TRBJ2-1,CASSSNPTEQFF
TRBV12-3/TRBV12-4,TRBJ1-6,CASRVGQGYNSPLHF
TRBV7-6,TRBJ2-3,CASSLKLDHTDTQYF
TRBV24-1,TRBJ1-1,CATSDRDVVGTEAFF
TRBV7-2,TRBJ2-3,CASSVTRGDTQYF
TRBV27,TRBJ2-7,CASSLRDRTYEQYF
TRBV7-8,TRBJ2-7,CASSWGLGTYEQYF
TRBV18,TRBJ1-1,CASSPQGGNTEAFF
TRBV29-1,TRBJ2-1,CSEKLLYNEQFF
TRBV29-1,TRBJ1-3,CSVEAGAGNTIYF
TRBV7-2,TRBJ2-1,CASSRGGSHNEQFF